Listed here are 23 T cell receptor beta chains from one sample, sequenced in a study of glioma-infiltrating T cells after dendritic cell vaccination. The time point denotes: after dendritic cell vaccination, including at tumor progression/relapse. Using immunoSEQ multiplex PCR, the repertoire was profiled, and TCRdb retains in-frame clones only, with some absent. The sample records 90,000 to 95,000 clones, roughly four fifths being singletons. The specimen comprised blood, sampled after dendritic cell vaccination. These receptors were taken from a human donor with glioblastoma.

Of note for this clone: Other DNA sequences of this sample code for an identical CDR3. CDR3 bases: TGTGCCAGCAGCGTAGCGGGAACAGATACGCAGTATTTT. This sequence encodes CASSVAGTDTQYF. This chain links TRBV9 with TRBJ2-3; a weak D match, TRBD2 (5 bases). Germline assignment: CDR1 SGDLS and CDR2 YYNGEE. V was pared by 0 bases and J by 3 bases, with 5 bases between. The CDR3 has 13 residues.

This clone was counted at least ten times. The chain links TRBV6-5 to TRBJ1-6; TRBD1 might be the D (5 bases). Germline values: CDR1 MNHEY, CDR2 SVGAGI. The V end was cut by 7 bases, the J end by 6 bases, with 13 bases between. The CDR3 sequence is 14 residues long. The CDR3 protein is CASKPGQVNSPLHF. The DNA of the CDR3 is TGTGCCAGCAAACCTGGACAAGTTAATTCACCCCTCCACTTT.

This rearrangement joins TRBV7-3 to TRBJ2-3, with D possibly being TRBD2 (5 bases). The CDR3 is 13 residues long. Trimming left V 5 bases short and J 11 bases short, with 17 bases between. Germline assignment: CDR1 SGHTA and CDR2 FQGTGA. The CDR3 loop is CASSPATTGKQYF. DNA of the CDR3: TGTGCCAGCAGCCCCGCGACTACGGGAAAGCAGTATTTT.

The chain combines TRBV6-6 with TRBJ1-2; D is perhaps TRBD1 (5 bases). This CDR3 contains 13 residues. Trimming stripped 6 bases from V and 6 bases from J, with 14 bases between. Germline V CDR1 and CDR2: MNHNY, SVGAGI (reference sequence). CDR3 region: CASRISRADGYTF. The CDR3 DNA is TGTGCCAGCAGGATCAGCAGGGCGGATGGCTACACCTTC.

CDR3 bases: TGTGCCAGCAGTACCGGGACTAGCTCCTTCGAGCAGTACGTC. Encoded protein: CASSTGTSSFEQYV. The chain is built from TRBV6-1 and TRBJ2-7; 9 positions match TRBD2. Germline loops: CDR1 MNHNS, CDR2 SASEGT. The CDR3 is 14 residues long.

The chain recombines TRBV5-4 with TRBJ2-5; 7 positions agree with TRBD1. V was clipped by 4 bases and J by 10 bases; unmatched bases: 16. The CDR3 consists of 15 residues. Germline V gene data show CDR1 as SGHNT and CDR2 as YYREEE (reference sequence). The chain's CDR3 is CASSQPGQYARDQYF. The CDR3 DNA is TGTGCCAGCAGCCAGCCGGGACAGTACGCTCGAGACCAGTACTTC.

This clone was seen a handful of times. The chain links TRBV19 to TRBJ1-5, with 7 bases identical to TRBD1. CDR3 size: 15 residues. CDR1 is LNHDA, CDR2 SQIVND, per germline (reference sequence). Unmatched junction bases numbered 9, after V lost 5 bases and J lost 5 bases. The CDR3, as DNA: TGTGCCAGTAGTGGGCGGGACAGTGCCTATCAGCCCCAGCATTTT. Its protein is CASSGRDSAYQPQHF.

The V call is TRBV4-2, the J call TRBJ1-2, with 8 bases fitting TRBD1. V dropped 3 bases and J dropped 8; count of bases not matched to a gene: 5. The CDR3 covers 13 residues. Germline-derived CDR1 and CDR2 are LGHNA and YNFKEQ. CDR3 nucleotides: TGTGCCAGCAGCCAGGACAGGGCCTCAGGCTACACCTTC. Protein sequence: CASSQDRASGYTF.

V is TRBV16 and J is TRBJ1-1; the D gene is possibly TRBD1 (6 bases). CDR3 length: 15 residues. The germline CDR1 and CDR2 sequences are KGHSY and FQNENV. V was clipped by 4 bases and J by 4 bases, with 16 bases between them. Here the CDR3 reads CASSRTQGRSTEAFF. The CDR3, as DNA: TGTGCCAGCAGCCGAACACAGGGAAGAAGCACTGAAGCTTTCTTT.

The V and J genes are TRBV4-1 and TRBJ2-1; 7 nucleotides match TRBD1. The junction had 12 bases not matched to a gene; V was cut back by 1 base and J by 9 bases. CDR3 size: 16 residues. In germline, CDR1 is MGHRA, CDR2 YSYEKL. CDR3 nucleotides: TGCGCCAGCAGCCAAGTCCTCACAGGGGCCAATTTTGAGCAGTTCTTC. Translation: CASSQVLTGANFEQFF.

This chain links TRBV2 with TRBJ2-7; D perhaps matches TRBD1 (6 bases). CDR1 is SNHLY, CDR2 FYNNEI, per germline. Trimming removed 4 bases at V and 6 bases at J, with 10 bases between. The CDR3 extends over 12 amino acids. In DNA, the CDR3 is TGTGCCAGCAGTGTTGGGACATTCGAGCAGTACGTC. Translation: CASSVGTFEQYV.

This clone was seen a handful of times. V gene TRBV7-2 combines with J gene TRBJ2-7; 7 bases align to TRBD1. The V and J ends lost 4 bases and 3 bases, in that order; junction bases with no gene match: 3. The CDR3 runs to 13 residues. Germline CDR1 reads SGHTA; CDR2 reads FQGNSA. CDR3 nucleotide sequence: TGTGCCAGCAGCTACAGGGGCAGCTACGAGCAGTACGTC. Translating it yields CASSYRGSYEQYV.

The chain uses TRBV5-6 and TRBJ1-1; D is perhaps TRBD1 (5 bases). Germline V CDR1 and CDR2: SGHDT, YYEEEE. The CDR3 totals 13 residues. V lost 4 bases and J 1 base, leaving 8 bases between the germline ends. This chain's CDR3 is CASSHQGNTEAFF. CDR3 DNA sequence: TGTGCCAGCAGCCACCAGGGGAACACTGAAGCTTTCTTT.

This clone was seen only once. An end of the junction differs from the germline gene, which may be a read error. This chain uses TRBV7-9 with TRBJ1-1; no firm D call. The CDR3 totals 14 residues. The germline V gene encodes CDR1 SEHNR and CDR2 FQNEAQ (reference sequence). The CDR3 DNA reads TGTGCCAGCAGCTTATGGCCGAAGAACGCTGAAGCTTTCTTT. Residues: CASSLWPKNAEAFF.

This clone occurred once. The chain has TRBV30 and TRBJ2-5; 10 positions agree with TRBD2. CDR3 size: 14 residues. Per germline, CDR1 GTSNPN and CDR2 SVGIG (reference sequence). The V and J ends lost 0 bases and 5 bases, in that order; junction bases with no gene match: 3. The CDR3 sequence: CAWSVNSGRETQYF. The CDR3 DNA follows: TGTGCCTGGAGTGTTAATAGCGGGAGGGAGACCCAGTACTTC.

The chain joins TRBV7-2 to TRBJ2-7; TRBD1 agrees at 8 bases. The CDR3 runs 16 residues. Germline V gene data show CDR1 as SGHTA and CDR2 as FQGNSA. V shed 3 bases and J 0 bases; nucleotides not matched to a gene: 7. Here the CDR3 reads CASSFGTGVSSYEQYF. The DNA of the CDR3 is TGTGCCAGCAGCTTCGGGACAGGAGTTAGCTCCTACGAGCAGTACTTC.

The V gene is TRBV14, the J gene TRBJ1-5; the match to TRBD1 covers 8 bases. V dropped 3 bases and J dropped 2; count of bases not matched to a gene: 0. Per the germline V gene, CDR1 is SGHDN and CDR2 is FVKESK. The CDR3 consists of 14 residues. CDR3 nucleotides: TGTGCCAGCAGCCAGACAGGGGGCAATCAGCCCCAGCATTTT. Translating gives CASSQTGGNQPQHF.

The rearrangement links TRBV18 to TRBJ2-1, with 10 bases identical to TRBD2. CDR3 size: 16 residues. With 4 bases clipped from V and 4 bases from J, the junction kept 7 bases outside the gene matches. Germline values: CDR1 KGHSH, CDR2 LQKENI. DNA for the CDR3: TGTGCCAGCTCACTAATTGCTAGCGGGAGTTACAATGAGCAGTTCTTC. This encodes CASSLIASGSYNEQFF.

The chain links TRBV5-1 to TRBJ2-4; possibly TRBD2 for D (5 bases). CDR1 SGHRS and CDR2 YFSETQ come from the germline V gene. The CDR3 is 16 amino acids. V gave up 4 bases and J gave up 8 bases, with 22 bases separating them. DNA for the CDR3: TGCGCCAGCAGCCCTTCCCCGAGGGCAGGAGTCGACATTCAGTACTTC. Protein product: CASSPSPRAGVDIQYF.

The chain carries TRBV11-2 and TRBJ2-7; D is uncertain. The germline CDR1 and CDR2 sequences are SGHAT and FQNNGV. The germline V and J ends were trimmed by 1 base and 2 bases, with 6 bases remaining between them. CDR3 length: 13 amino acids. CDR3 DNA sequence: TGTGCCAGCAGCTTAGCTAGTACCTACGAGCAGTACGTC. It codes for CASSLASTYEQYV.

The chain couples TRBV6-1 to TRBJ1-1, with D uncertain. V lost 4 bases and J lost 1, with 7 bases in between. There are 13 residues in the CDR3. CDR1 MNHNS and CDR2 SASEGT come from the germline V gene. In nucleotides, the CDR3 is TGTGCCAGCAGTGCGAACGGGAACACTGAAGCTTTCTTT. It translates to CASSANGNTEAFF.

The chain is built from TRBV6-1 and TRBJ1-5; the D is unclear. V lost 10 bases and J lost 0, with 13 bases in between. The CDR3 has 14 residues. CDR1 MNHNS and CDR2 SASEGT come from the germline V gene. DNA of the CDR3: TGTGCCATCCAGGTCGGGGATAGCAATCAGCCCCAGCATTTT. Encoded protein: CAIQVGDSNQPQHF.

Only a few counts were recorded for this clone. This chain joins TRBV6-1 and TRBJ1-3; D call uncertain. The V and J ends lost 5 bases and 0 bases respectively, with 14 bases between them. The V gene's germline CDR1 is MNHNS and CDR2 SASEGT. The CDR3 loop spans 16 amino acids. CDR3 region: CASSKGQTTSGNTIYF. The DNA for the CDR3 is TGTGCCAGCAGTAAAGGTCAGACTACCTCTGGAAACACCATATATTTT.